Shown below are 13 T cell receptor beta chains from a single sample sequenced in a study of CD8+ T cells in alopecia areata. Specified treatment: oral pan-JAK inhibitor, 5-10 mg twice daily. Investigators isolated RNA and reverse transcribed it into cDNA to act as the sequencing template. Sequenced by immunoSEQ multiplex PCR; TCRdb stores in-frame clones only, minus some. The sample carries under 350,000 clones, nearly 60% recorded once. The material was CD4+ T cells sorted from blood, obtained at week 24, from a patient treated with tofacitinib. All receptors derive from a human donor with alopecia areata.

This clone was detected once. This specimen includes other DNA sequences encoding the same CDR3. V is TRBV29-1 and J is TRBJ2-3, with 11 bases matching TRBD1. Germline V CDR1 and CDR2: SQVTM, ANQGSEA. This CDR3 has 13 amino acids. J was trimmed by 1 base and V by 7 bases; bases with no gene match: 1. CDR3 amino acids: CSGDRGGTDTQYF. As DNA, the CDR3 is TGCAGCGGGGACAGGGGGGGCACAGATACGCAGTATTTT.

This clone turned up a few times. The V call is TRBV5-1, the J call TRBJ2-6; possible D gene TRBD1, 5 bases. The germline V and J ends were trimmed by 3 bases and 4 bases, with 17 bases remaining between them. Germline V gene data show CDR1 as SGHRS and CDR2 as YFSETQ. This CDR3 contains 17 residues. The CDR3 DNA follows: TGCGCCAGCAGCTGGGGCCCGCAGGGAACAGGGGCCAACGTCCTGACTTTC. Its protein is CASSWGPQGTGANVLTF.

As regards this clone: Germline and junction disagree at one end, which may indicate a read error. The chain joins TRBV7-9 to TRBJ1-2; unclear D gene. Germline-derived CDR1 and CDR2 are SEHNR and FQNEAQ (reference sequence). The CDR3 runs to 15 residues. The CDR3 region has the DNA TGCGCCAGCAGCCAAGATCATTTCTTGAGCTATGGCTACACCTTC. The encoded protein is CASSQDHFLSYGYTF.

The V and J genes are TRBV7-9 and TRBJ2-3; D possibly uses TRBD1 or TRBD2 (5 bases each). V lost 6 bases and J lost 2, with 12 bases in between. This CDR3 has 14 amino acids. Germline-derived CDR1 and CDR2 are SEHNR and FQNEAQ (reference sequence). In nucleotides, the CDR3 is TGTGCCAGCAGTCACGGGACCTACACAGATACGCAGTATTTT. Translation gives CASSHGTYTDTQYF.

There are a few counts of this clone. The rearrangement links TRBV4-1 to TRBJ2-7, with 9 bases lining up with TRBD1. This CDR3 contains 15 residues. Trimming took 4 bases from V and 5 from J; bases not matched to a gene: 9. In germline, CDR1 is MGHRA, CDR2 YSYEKL. The CDR3 loop reads CASSRTGVVKDEQYF. CDR3 DNA sequence: TGCGCCAGCAGCCGGACAGGGGTGGTTAAGGACGAGCAGTACTTC.

This sequence joins TRBV28 and TRBJ1-5; no definite D call. V lost 6 bases, J lost 8 bases, and 11 bases lay in between. This CDR3 is 12 amino acids long. Per germline, CDR1 MDHEN and CDR2 SYDVKM. CDR3: CASRERAEPQHF. For the CDR3, the DNA is TGTGCCAGCAGGGAAAGAGCGGAGCCCCAGCATTTT.

This clone has more than one count but fewer than ten. This specimen includes other DNA sequences encoding the same CDR3. CDR3 in DNA: TGTGCCAGCAGCGTAGTTGGGACAGGCTATGGCTACACCTTC. Translating gives CASSVVGTGYGYTF. The chain combines TRBV9 with TRBJ1-2, with TRBD1 identical over 8 bases. The V gene end was trimmed by 0 bases and the J gene end by 4 bases; junction bases not matched to a gene: 2. The CDR3 has 14 amino acids. Germline values: CDR1 SGDLS, CDR2 YYNGEE.

The chain links TRBV7-6 to TRBJ2-7, with D maybe TRBD1 (6 bases). The CDR3 contains 13 residues. V lost 5 bases, J lost 6 bases, and 14 bases lay in between. CDR1 and CDR2 from the germline V gene are SGHVS and FNYEAQ. The CDR3 DNA reads as TGTGCCAGCAGCCCAACAGGGATCTCCGAGCAGTACTTC. Translating it yields CASSPTGISEQYF.

The J gene is TRBJ1-2, the V gene TRBV6-1, with D maybe TRBD1 (5 bases). V was cut by 4 bases and J by 6 bases, with 21 bases left in between. The germline CDR1 and CDR2 sequences are MNHNS and SASEGT. The CDR3 totals 16 residues. The CDR3 here is CASSARWGRGEDGYTF. In DNA form, the CDR3 reads TGTGCCAGCAGTGCCCGGTGGGGCAGAGGGGAGGATGGCTACACCTTC.

The chain carries TRBV2 and TRBJ1-5; D remains ambiguous. The V gene's germline CDR1 is SNHLY and CDR2 FYNNEI. This CDR3 contains 12 residues. V lost 6 bases and J 4 bases, leaving 7 bases between the germline ends. Here the CDR3 reads CASRAMNQPQHF. The CDR3 coding sequence is TGTGCCAGCAGGGCGATGAATCAGCCCCAGCATTTT.

This rearrangement joins TRBV27 to TRBJ2-7; the match to TRBD2 covers 8 bases. With V trimmed by 4 bases and J by 1 base, 9 bases remained unmatched. CDR1 and CDR2 from the germline V gene are MNHEY and SMNVEV (reference sequence). The length of the CDR3 is 16 residues. CDR3 region: CASSSPGLGSSYEQYF. The CDR3 DNA sequence: TGTGCCAGCAGTTCTCCGGGACTAGGGAGTTCCTACGAGCAGTACTTC.

The chain joins TRBV28 to TRBJ2-5, with TRBD1 matching over 9 bases. The CDR3 spans 13 residues. After removal of 5 bases from V and 5 bases from J, the junction contained 3 bases not matched to a gene. Germline V CDR1 and CDR2: MDHEN, SYDVKM. The CDR3 protein is CASSNRGRETQYF. The CDR3 DNA follows: TGTGCCAGCAGTAACAGGGGGCGGGAGACCCAGTACTTC.

This clone was observed a few times. V and J are TRBV5-1 and TRBJ2-3, with 7 bases fitting TRBD1. Losses at the gene ends were 4 bases for V and 0 bases for J; bases not matched to a gene: 2. Germline V gives CDR1 SGHRS, CDR2 YFSETQ. CDR3 length: 14 residues. The chain's CDR3 is CASSGDSSTDTQYF. The CDR3 DNA follows: TGCGCCAGCAGCGGGGACAGTAGCACAGATACGCAGTATTTT. The full variable domain, in which reference TRBV5-1 and TRBJ2-3 provide the parts outside the CDR3, is KAGVTQTPRYLIKTRGQQVTLSCSPISGHRSVSWYQQTPGQGLQFLFEYFSETQRNKGNFPGRFSGRQFSNSRSEMNVSTLELGDSALYLCASSGDSSTDTQYFGPGTRLTVL.